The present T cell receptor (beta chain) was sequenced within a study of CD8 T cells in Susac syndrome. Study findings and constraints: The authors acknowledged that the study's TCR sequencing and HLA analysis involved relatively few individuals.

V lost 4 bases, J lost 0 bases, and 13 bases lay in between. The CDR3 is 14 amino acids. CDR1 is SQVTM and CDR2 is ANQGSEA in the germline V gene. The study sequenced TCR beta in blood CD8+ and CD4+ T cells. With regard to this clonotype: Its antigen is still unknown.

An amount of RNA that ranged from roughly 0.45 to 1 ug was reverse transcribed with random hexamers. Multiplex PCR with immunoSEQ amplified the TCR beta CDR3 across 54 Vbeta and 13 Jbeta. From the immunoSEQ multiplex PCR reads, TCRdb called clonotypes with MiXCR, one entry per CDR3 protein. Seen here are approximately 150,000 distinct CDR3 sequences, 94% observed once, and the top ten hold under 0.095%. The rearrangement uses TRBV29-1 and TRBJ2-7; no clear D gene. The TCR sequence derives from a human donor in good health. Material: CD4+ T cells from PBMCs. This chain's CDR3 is CSVGVQESSYEQYF. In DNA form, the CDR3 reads TGCAGCGTTGGGGTCCAGGAGAGCTCCTACGAGCAGTACTTC.